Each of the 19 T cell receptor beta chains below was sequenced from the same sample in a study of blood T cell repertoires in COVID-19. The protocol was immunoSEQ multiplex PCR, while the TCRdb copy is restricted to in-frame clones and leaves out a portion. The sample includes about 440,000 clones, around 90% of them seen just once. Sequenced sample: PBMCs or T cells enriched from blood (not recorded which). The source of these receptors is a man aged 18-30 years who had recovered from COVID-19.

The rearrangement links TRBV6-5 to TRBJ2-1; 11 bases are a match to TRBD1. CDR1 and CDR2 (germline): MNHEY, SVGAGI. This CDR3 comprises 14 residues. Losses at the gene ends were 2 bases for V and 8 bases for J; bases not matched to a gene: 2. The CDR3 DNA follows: TGTGCCAGCAGTTACCGGACAGGGGGCGATGAGCAGTTCTTC. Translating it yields CASSYRTGGDEQFF.

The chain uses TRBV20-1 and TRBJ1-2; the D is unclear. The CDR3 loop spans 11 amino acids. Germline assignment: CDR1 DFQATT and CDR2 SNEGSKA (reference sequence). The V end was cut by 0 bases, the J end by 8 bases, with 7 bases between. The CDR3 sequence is CSARDHGGYTF. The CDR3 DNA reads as TGCAGTGCTAGAGATCACGGGGGCTACACCTTC.

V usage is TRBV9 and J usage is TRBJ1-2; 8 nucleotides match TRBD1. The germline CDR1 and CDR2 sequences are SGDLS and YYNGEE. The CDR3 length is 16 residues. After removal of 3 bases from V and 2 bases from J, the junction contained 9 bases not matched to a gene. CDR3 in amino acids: CASSADGAGGNYGYTF. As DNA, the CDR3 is TGTGCCAGCAGCGCCGATGGGGCAGGGGGCAACTATGGCTACACCTTC.

The CDR3 bases are TGTGCCAGCAGCGTAGCGGGGGAATCAGATACGCAGTATTTT. It codes for CASSVAGESDTQYF. This sequence joins TRBV9 and TRBJ2-3; D possibly corresponds to TRBD2 (6 bases). V was shortened by 0 bases and J by 4 bases, with 9 bases between the two germline ends. Germline V gene sequence: CDR1 SGDLS, CDR2 YYNGEE. The CDR3 sequence is 14 residues long.

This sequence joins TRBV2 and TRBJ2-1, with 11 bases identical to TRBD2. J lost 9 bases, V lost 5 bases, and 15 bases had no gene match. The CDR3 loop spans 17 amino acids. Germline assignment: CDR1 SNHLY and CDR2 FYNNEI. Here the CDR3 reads CASSRTSGRLLKFEQFF. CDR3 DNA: TGTGCCAGCAGTAGGACTAGCGGGCGGCTTCTGAAATTTGAGCAGTTCTTC.

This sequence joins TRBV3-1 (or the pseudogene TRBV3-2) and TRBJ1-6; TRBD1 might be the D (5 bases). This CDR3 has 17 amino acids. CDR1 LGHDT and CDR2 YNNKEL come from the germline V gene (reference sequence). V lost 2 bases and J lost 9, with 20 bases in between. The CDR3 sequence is CASSQSLWGENSSPLHF. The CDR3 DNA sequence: TGTGCCAGCAGCCAAAGCCTTTGGGGGGAGAATAGTTCACCCCTCCACTTT.

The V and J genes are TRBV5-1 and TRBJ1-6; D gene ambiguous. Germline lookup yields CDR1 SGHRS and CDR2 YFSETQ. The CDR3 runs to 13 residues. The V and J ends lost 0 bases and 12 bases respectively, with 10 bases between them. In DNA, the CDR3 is TGCGCCAGCAGCTTGGCCGGGAGGGAACCCCTCCACTTT. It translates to CASSLAGREPLHF. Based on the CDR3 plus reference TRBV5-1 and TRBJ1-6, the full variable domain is KAGVTQTPRYLIKTRGQQVTLSCSPISGHRSVSWYQQTPGQGLQFLFEYFSETQRNKGNFPGRFSGRQFSNSRSEMNVSTLELGDSALYLCASSLAGREPLHFGNGTRLTVT.

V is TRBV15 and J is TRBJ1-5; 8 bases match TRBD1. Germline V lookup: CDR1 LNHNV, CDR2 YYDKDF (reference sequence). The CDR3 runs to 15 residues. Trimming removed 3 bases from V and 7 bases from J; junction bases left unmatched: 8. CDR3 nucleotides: TGTGCCACCAGCAGTTTTACAGGGGGGAGACAGCCCCAGCATTTT. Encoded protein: CATSSFTGGRQPQHF.

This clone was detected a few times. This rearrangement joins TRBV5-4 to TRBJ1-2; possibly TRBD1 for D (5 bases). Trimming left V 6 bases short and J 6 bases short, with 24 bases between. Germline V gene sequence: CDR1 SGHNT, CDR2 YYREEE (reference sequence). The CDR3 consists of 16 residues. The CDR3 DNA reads TGTGCCAGCACCCCGCAGGGTCCCGGCCGGATCGATGGCTACACCTTC. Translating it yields CASTPQGPGRIDGYTF.

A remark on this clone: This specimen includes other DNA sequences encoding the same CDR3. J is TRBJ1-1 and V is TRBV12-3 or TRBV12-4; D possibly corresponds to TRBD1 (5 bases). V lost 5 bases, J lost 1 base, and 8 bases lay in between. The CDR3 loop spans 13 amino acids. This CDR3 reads CASSLTANTEAFF. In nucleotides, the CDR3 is TGTGCCAGCAGTCTGACAGCGAACACTGAAGCTTTCTTT.

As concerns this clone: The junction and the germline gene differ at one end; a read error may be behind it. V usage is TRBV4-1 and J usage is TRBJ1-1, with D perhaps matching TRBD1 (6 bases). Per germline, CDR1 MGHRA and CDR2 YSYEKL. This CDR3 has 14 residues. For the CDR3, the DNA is TGCGCCAGCAGCCAAGCCGGGACACCTACTGGAGCTTTCTTT. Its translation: CASSQAGTPTGAFF.

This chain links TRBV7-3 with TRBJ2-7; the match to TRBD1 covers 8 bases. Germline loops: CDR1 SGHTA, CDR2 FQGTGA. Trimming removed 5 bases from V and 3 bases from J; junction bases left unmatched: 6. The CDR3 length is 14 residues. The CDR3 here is CASSLPGQDYEQYF. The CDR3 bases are TGTGCCAGCAGCCTCCCGGGACAGGACTACGAGCAGTACTTC. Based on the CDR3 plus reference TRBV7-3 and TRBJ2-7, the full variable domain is GAGVSQTPSNKVTEKGKYVELRCDPISGHTALYWYRQSLGQGPEFLIYFQGTGAADDSGLPNDRFFAVRPEGSVSTLKIQRTERGDSAVYLCASSLPGQDYEQYFGPGTRLTVT.

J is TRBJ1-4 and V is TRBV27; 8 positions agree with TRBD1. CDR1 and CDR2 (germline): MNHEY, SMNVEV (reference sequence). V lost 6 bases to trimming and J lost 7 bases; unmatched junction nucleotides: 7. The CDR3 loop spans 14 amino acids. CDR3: CASSDRGWGEKLFF. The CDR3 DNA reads TGTGCCAGCAGCGACAGGGGTTGGGGTGAAAAACTGTTTTTT.

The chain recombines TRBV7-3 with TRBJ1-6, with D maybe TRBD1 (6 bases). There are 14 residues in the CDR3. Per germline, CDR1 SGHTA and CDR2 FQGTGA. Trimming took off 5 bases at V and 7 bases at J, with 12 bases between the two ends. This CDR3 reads CASSLTGINSPLHF. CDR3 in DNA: TGTGCCAGCAGCCTTACAGGGATAAATTCACCCCTCCACTTT.

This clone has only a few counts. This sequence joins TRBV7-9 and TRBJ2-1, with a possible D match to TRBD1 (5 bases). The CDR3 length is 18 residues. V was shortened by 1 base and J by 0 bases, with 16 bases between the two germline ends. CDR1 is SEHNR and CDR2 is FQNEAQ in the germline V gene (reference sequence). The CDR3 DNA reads TGTGCCAGCAGCTTAGAGGCCGACAGCTTCAACTCCTACAATGAGCAGTTCTTC. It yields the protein CASSLEADSFNSYNEQFF.

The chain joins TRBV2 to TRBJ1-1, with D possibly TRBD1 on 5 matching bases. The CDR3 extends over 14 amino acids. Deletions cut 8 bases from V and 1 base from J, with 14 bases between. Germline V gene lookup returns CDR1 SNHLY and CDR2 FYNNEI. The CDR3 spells CASSQGRGNTEAFF. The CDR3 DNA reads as TGTGCCAGCTCCCAGGGAAGGGGGAACACTGAAGCTTTCTTT.

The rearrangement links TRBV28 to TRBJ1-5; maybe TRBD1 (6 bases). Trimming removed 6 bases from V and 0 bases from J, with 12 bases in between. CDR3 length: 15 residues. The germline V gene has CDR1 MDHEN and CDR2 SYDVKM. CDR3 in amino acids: CASRNGQFSNQPQHF. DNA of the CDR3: TGTGCCAGCAGAAATGGACAGTTTAGCAATCAGCCCCAGCATTTT.

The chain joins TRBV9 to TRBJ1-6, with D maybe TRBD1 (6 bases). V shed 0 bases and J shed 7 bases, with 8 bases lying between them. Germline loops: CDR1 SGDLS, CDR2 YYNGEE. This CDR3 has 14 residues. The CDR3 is CASSVGGGNSPLHF. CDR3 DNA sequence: TGTGCCAGCAGCGTAGGGGGGGGCAATTCACCCCTCCACTTT.

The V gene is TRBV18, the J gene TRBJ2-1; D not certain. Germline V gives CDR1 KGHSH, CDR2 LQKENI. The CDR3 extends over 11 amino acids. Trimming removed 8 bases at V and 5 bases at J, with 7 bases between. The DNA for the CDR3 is TGTGCCAGCGCTACCAACAATGAGCAGTTCTTC. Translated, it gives CASATNNEQFF. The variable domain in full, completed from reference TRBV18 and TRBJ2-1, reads NAGVMQNPRHLVRRRGQEARLRCSPMKGHSHVYWYRQLPEEGLKFMVYLQKENIIDESGMPKERFSAEFPKEGPSILRIQQVVRGDSAAYFCASATNNEQFFGPGTRLTVL.